The clone carrying this TCR beta chain was detected once. Its antigen is still unknown. This specimen belongs to a study of cytomegalovirus exposure and HLA in healthy donors. Germline V gene sequence: CDR1 SGHTA, CDR2 FQGNSA. CDR3 length equals 13 residues. V was pared by 10 bases and J by 1 base, with 4 bases of the junction left unmatched. No CMV serostatus was recorded for this donor. PCR involved 60 Vbeta and 13 Jbeta primers. Libraries were prepared by immunoSEQ multiplex PCR; TCRdb keeps only in-frame clonotypes and omits some of them. The sample consists of some 150,000 clones, about two thirds of them appearing once. Points from the study as a whole: Published work reported that the classifier diagnosed cytomegalovirus status with high specificity and sensitivity. Most of the TCR beta V segments (in an earlier analysis) were productive either about 87% or about 30% of the time.

This clonotype was sampled from a human donor in good health. What was sequenced was PBMCs. The chain carries TRBV7-2 and TRBJ2-3; 8 bases map to TRBD1. The CDR3 protein is CATSTGGTDTQYF. The CDR3 bases are TGTGCCACCTCGACAGGGGGCACAGATACGCAGTATTTT.